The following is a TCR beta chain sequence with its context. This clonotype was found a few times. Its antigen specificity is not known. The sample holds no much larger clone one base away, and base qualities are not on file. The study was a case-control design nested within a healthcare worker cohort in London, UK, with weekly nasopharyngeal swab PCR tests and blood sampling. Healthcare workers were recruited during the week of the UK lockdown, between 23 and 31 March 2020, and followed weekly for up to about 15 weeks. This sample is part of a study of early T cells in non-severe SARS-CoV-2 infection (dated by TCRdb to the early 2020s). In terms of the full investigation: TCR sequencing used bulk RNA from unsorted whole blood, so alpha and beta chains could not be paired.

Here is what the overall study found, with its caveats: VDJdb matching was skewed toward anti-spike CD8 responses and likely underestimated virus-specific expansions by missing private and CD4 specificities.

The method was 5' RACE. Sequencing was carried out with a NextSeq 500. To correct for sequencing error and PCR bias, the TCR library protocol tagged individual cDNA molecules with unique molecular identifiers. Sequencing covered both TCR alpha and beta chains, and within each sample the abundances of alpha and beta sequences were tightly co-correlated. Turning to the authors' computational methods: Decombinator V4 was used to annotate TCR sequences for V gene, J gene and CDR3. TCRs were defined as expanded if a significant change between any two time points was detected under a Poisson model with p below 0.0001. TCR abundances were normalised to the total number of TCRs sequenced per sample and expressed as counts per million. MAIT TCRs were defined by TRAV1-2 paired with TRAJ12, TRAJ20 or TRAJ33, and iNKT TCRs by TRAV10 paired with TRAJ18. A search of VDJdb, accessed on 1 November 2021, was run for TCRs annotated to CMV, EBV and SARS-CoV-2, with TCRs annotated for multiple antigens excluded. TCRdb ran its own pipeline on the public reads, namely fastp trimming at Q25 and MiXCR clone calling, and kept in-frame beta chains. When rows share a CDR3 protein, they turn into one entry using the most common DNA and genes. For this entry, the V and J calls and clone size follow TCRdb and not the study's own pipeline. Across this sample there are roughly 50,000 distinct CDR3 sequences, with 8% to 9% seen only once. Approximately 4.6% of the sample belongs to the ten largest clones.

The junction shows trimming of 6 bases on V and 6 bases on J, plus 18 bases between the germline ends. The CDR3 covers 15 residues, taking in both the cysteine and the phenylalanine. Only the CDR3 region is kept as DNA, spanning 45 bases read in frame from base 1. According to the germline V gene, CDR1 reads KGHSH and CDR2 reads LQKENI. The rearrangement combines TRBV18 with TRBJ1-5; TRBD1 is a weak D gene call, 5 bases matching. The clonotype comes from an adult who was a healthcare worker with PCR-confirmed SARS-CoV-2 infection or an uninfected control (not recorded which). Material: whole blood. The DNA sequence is TGTGCCAGCTCCCGCACCGACCGGGGCTTTCAGCCCCAGCATTTT. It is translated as CASSRTDRGFQPQHF.